This entry lists 18 T cell receptor beta chains sequenced from one sample in a study of Ad26.COV2.S vaccination and SARS-CoV-2 variants. The treatment here: around 19 received Ad26.COV2.S at low or high dose, single or two shots; about 5 received placebo; per-sample allocation not given. It was on day 63 after the first vaccine or placebo injection that samples were taken. Some clones are missing from TCRdb's copy, which holds only in-frame ones; the method was immunoSEQ multiplex PCR. Among hundreds of thousands of clones listed, approximately 90% were seen once. The starting material was peripheral blood, obtained in a trial of Ad26.COV2.S vaccine versus placebo. These receptors came from a person aged 18-60 years who received the Ad26.COV2.S COVID-19 vaccine or a placebo.

The chain recombines TRBV4-1 with TRBJ1-4, with D unclear. Trimming removed 5 bases from V and 5 bases from J, with 12 bases in between. The CDR3 loop spans 14 amino acids. Germline V CDR1 and CDR2: MGHRA, YSYEKL. In nucleotides, the CDR3 is TGCGCCAGCAGCTTCGAGCAGCAGAATGAAAAACTGTTTTTT. Translating it yields CASSFEQQNEKLFF.

J is TRBJ2-4 and V is TRBV28, with D possibly called TRBD1 or TRBD2 (5 bases each). The germline CDR1 and CDR2 sequences are MDHEN and SYDVKM. CDR3 size: 13 residues. V was shortened by 11 bases and J by 4 bases, with 15 bases between the two germline ends. CDR3 region: CAHGDRIKNIQYF. The CDR3 bases are TGTGCCCACGGGGACCGAATTAAAAACATTCAGTACTTC.

DNA of the CDR3: TGCGCCAGCAGCTTCACGGTCGGGGTCCAAGAGACCCAGTACTTC. Residues: CASSFTVGVQETQYF. The chain joins TRBV5-1 to TRBJ2-5, with TRBD2 as a possible D gene (5 bases). Germline assignment: CDR1 SGHRS and CDR2 YFSETQ. V was pared by 2 bases and J by 1 base, with 12 bases between. The CDR3 runs 15 residues.

This chain uses TRBV6-6 with TRBJ1-6; TRBD1 is a possible D gene (5 bases). CDR3 length: 14 amino acids. In germline, CDR1 is MNHNY, CDR2 SVGAGI (reference sequence). With 6 bases removed from V and 4 bases from J, the gap between germline ends came to 10 bases. CDR3 bases: TGTGCCAGCAGCGCCCAGGGTTATAATTCACCCCTCCACTTT. Translating it yields CASSAQGYNSPLHF.

The chain employs TRBV4-1 and TRBJ2-2; TRBD2 matches 11 bases. Per the germline V gene, CDR1 is MGHRA and CDR2 is YSYEKL. The CDR3 is made up of 15 amino acids. J was trimmed by 6 bases and V by 6 bases; bases with no gene match: 6. This CDR3 is CASRIAGGPPGELFF. DNA for the CDR3: TGCGCCAGCAGGATAGCGGGAGGGCCTCCCGGGGAGCTGTTTTTT.

The gene calls are TRBV7-2 and TRBJ2-6; D might be TRBD1 (6 bases). The V end lost 1 base, the J end lost 4 bases, and 11 bases lay between the germline ends. The germline V gene encodes CDR1 SGHTA and CDR2 FQGNSA. CDR3 size: 16 residues. The CDR3 coding sequence is TGTGCCAGCAGCTTAGTGCCAGGGGCCGGGGCCAACGTCCTGACTTTC. This gives the protein CASSLVPGAGANVLTF.

The chain joins TRBV5-1 to TRBJ1-1, with D perhaps matching TRBD1 (5 bases). Germline CDR1 is SGHRS and CDR2 is YFSETQ. V was shortened by 3 bases and J by 3 bases, with 24 bases between the two germline ends. CDR3 length: 18 amino acids. CDR3 nucleotides: TGCGCCAGCAGCTCCGGGACGCAGGACGGGTTTACGGACACTGAAGCTTTCTTT. It encodes CASSSGTQDGFTDTEAFF.

The rearrangement uses TRBV18 and TRBJ1-3, with TRBD1 as a possible D gene (5 bases). Germline values: CDR1 KGHSH, CDR2 LQKENI. Trimming cost V 5 bases and J 0 bases, with 11 bases left between them. CDR3 length: 15 residues. The DNA of the CDR3 is TGTGCCAGCTCAGATCCCGGGACCTCTGGAAACACCATATATTTT. Amino acid sequence: CASSDPGTSGNTIYF.

The V gene is TRBV3-1 (or the pseudogene TRBV3-2), the J gene TRBJ2-2, with 7 bases fitting TRBD1. CDR1 and CDR2 from the germline V gene are LGHDT and YNNKEL (reference sequence). CDR3 length: 14 amino acids. The junction had 4 bases not matched to a gene; V was cut back by 5 bases and J by 4 bases. The CDR3 region is CASSIRQGTGELFF. The CDR3 nucleotides are TGTGCCAGCAGCATACGACAGGGCACCGGGGAGCTGTTTTTT.

This clone was seen a single time. The chain is built from TRBV3-1 (or the pseudogene TRBV3-2) and TRBJ2-7, with no clear D. CDR1 and CDR2 (germline): LGHDT, YNNKEL (reference sequence). There are 13 residues in the CDR3. V was pared by 0 bases and J by 3 bases, with 6 bases between. The CDR3 region is CASSQEGFYEQYF. CDR3 nucleotide sequence: TGTGCCAGCAGCCAAGAGGGGTTCTACGAGCAGTACTTC.

This rearrangement joins TRBV6-5 to TRBJ1-3; D ambiguous. The germline V and J ends were trimmed by 6 bases and 0 bases, with 12 bases remaining between them. The CDR3 extends over 15 amino acids. Germline V gives CDR1 MNHEY, CDR2 SVGAGI. The CDR3 DNA sequence: TGTGCCAGCAGGCGAGATGTTAGCTCTGGAAACACCATATATTTT. Residues: CASRRDVSSGNTIYF.

Details on this clone: A read error may produce the germline difference seen at one junction end. The chain has TRBV6-5 and TRBJ1-1, with 7 bases lining up with TRBD1. The CDR3 covers 15 residues. CDR1 and CDR2 (germline): MNHEY, SVGAGI. CDR3: CASTYSAGGNTEAFF. In nucleotides, the CDR3 is TGTGCCAGCACTTACTCGGCAGGGGGGAACACTGAAGCTTTCTTT.

This chain uses TRBV2 with TRBJ2-1, with TRBD2 as a possible D gene (5 bases). V was cut by 6 bases and J by 6 bases, with 18 bases left in between. The germline V gene encodes CDR1 SNHLY and CDR2 FYNNEI. This CDR3 has 15 residues. CDR3 DNA: TGTGCCAGCAGCAGAACGGTTGGGCGGGCCAATGAGCAGTTCTTC. Translated, it gives CASSRTVGRANEQFF.

The CDR3 protein is CAWSVGGTGANVLTF. CDR3 nucleotide sequence: TGTGCCTGGAGTGTGGGAGGGACTGGGGCCAACGTCCTGACTTTC. This rearrangement joins TRBV30 to TRBJ2-6; 7 nucleotides line up with TRBD2. V was clipped by 0 bases and J by 2 bases; unmatched bases: 1. The CDR3 is made up of 15 amino acids. Germline V CDR1 and CDR2: GTSNPN, SVGIG (reference sequence).

The V and J genes are TRBV19 and TRBJ2-5, with unresolved D. CDR3 length: 14 residues. The ends were cut back, 1 base at V and 5 bases at J, with 11 bases in the middle. The germline CDR1 and CDR2 sequences are LNHDA and SQIVND (reference sequence). In nucleotides, the CDR3 is TGTGCCAGTAGTATAGCGATCCGACGGGAGACCCAGTACTTC. As protein: CASSIAIRRETQYF.

The rearrangement joins TRBV5-1 to TRBJ1-1; 9 nucleotides align to TRBD1. CDR1 is SGHRS, CDR2 YFSETQ, per germline. V lost 3 bases, J lost 11 bases, and 5 bases stayed unmatched. The CDR3 length is 12 residues. The CDR3, as DNA: TGCGCCAGCAGCTCCCACAGGGGGCTGGCTTTCTTT. It encodes CASSSHRGLAFF.

This clone was picked up a small number of times. The rearrangement links TRBV2 to TRBJ2-2, with TRBD1 identical over 8 bases. Germline CDR1 is SNHLY and CDR2 is FYNNEI. With 2 bases clipped from V and 5 bases from J, the junction kept 10 bases outside the gene matches. CDR3 size: 17 residues. The CDR3 sequence is CASSEPRDRSSTGELFF. CDR3 DNA sequence: TGTGCCAGCAGTGAACCGCGGGACAGGTCGTCGACCGGGGAGCTGTTTTTT. Together with reference TRBV2 and TRBJ2-2, the CDR3 gives the full variable domain: EPEVTQTPSHQVTQMGQEVILRCVPISNHLYFYWYRQILGQKVEFLVSFYNNEISEKSEIFDDQFSVERPDGSNFTLKIRSTKLEDSAMYFCASSEPRDRSSTGELFFGEGSRLTVL.

The table lists this clone with a count of one. The chain joins TRBV14 to TRBJ1-1; D perhaps matches TRBD1 (6 bases). Germline V gene data show CDR1 as SGHDN and CDR2 as FVKESK. Trimming stripped 4 bases from V and 1 base from J, with 13 bases between. There are 15 residues in the CDR3. The CDR3 sequence is CASSRTGQPNTEAFF. CDR3 nucleotides: TGTGCCAGCAGCCGAACCGGACAGCCGAACACTGAAGCTTTCTTT.